The next 28 T cell receptor beta chains were all read from a single sample in a study of cytomegalovirus exposure and HLA in healthy donors. Method: immunoSEQ multiplex PCR; TCRdb's copy keeps in-frame clones and lacks some. The data show roughly 300,000 clones, 88% seen once. Sequencing input: PBMCs. All receptors come from a woman under 30 in good health and CMV-seronegative.

The chain links TRBV7-8 to TRBJ2-3; D perhaps matches TRBD2 (6 bases). Trimming removed 4 bases from V and 0 bases from J, with 17 bases in between. Germline V gene lookup returns CDR1 SGHVS and CDR2 FQNEAQ. This CDR3 spans 17 amino acids. As DNA, the CDR3 is TGTGCCAGCAGCTCCTGGAATTTAGGGACTAGCACAGATACGCAGTATTTT. Residues: CASSSWNLGTSTDTQYF. The variable domain in full, with the rest retrieved from reference TRBV7-8 and TRBJ2-3, is GAGVSQSPRYKVAKRGQDVALRCDPISGHVSLFWYQQALGQGPEFLTYFQNEAQLDKSGLPSDRFFAERPEGSVSTLKIQRTQQEDSAVYLCASSSWNLGTSTDTQYFGPGTRLTVL.

The chain joins TRBV27 to TRBJ1-4; D remains ambiguous. Germline V lookup: CDR1 MNHEY, CDR2 SMNVEV (reference sequence). CDR3 length: 15 residues. With 2 bases removed from V and 4 bases from J, the gap between germline ends came to 11 bases. CDR3 sequence: CASSLARRDNEKLFF. The CDR3 nucleotides read TGTGCCAGCAGTTTAGCCAGACGGGATAATGAAAAACTGTTTTTT.

The genes are TRBV5-4 and TRBJ2-1; D perhaps matches TRBD2 (7 bases). This CDR3 is 16 amino acids long. The germline gives CDR1 SGHNT, CDR2 YYREEE (reference sequence). Trimming shortened V by 4 bases and J by 6 bases, and 20 bases separated the two germline ends. Here the CDR3 reads CASSPGGLGGGNEQFF. CDR3 DNA sequence: TGTGCCAGCAGCCCCGGGGGGCTAGGAGGTGGCAATGAGCAGTTCTTC.

The chain links TRBV5-1 to TRBJ2-1; 7 nucleotides match TRBD2. The V and J ends lost 4 bases and 5 bases, in that order; junction bases with no gene match: 9. The CDR3 length is 15 residues. Germline CDR1 is SGHRS and CDR2 is YFSETQ. The DNA of the CDR3 is TGCGCCAGCAGCCCCGGGGCTAGCGGCGACAATGAGCAGTTCTTC. Translating it yields CASSPGASGDNEQFF.

This chain joins TRBV6-5 and TRBJ1-1; 7 nucleotides agree with TRBD1. The CDR3 is 14 amino acids. J was trimmed by 0 bases and V by 5 bases; bases with no gene match: 3. Per germline, CDR1 MNHEY and CDR2 SVGAGI. DNA of the CDR3: TGTGCCAGCAGTGACAGGGTTATGAACACTGAAGCTTTCTTT. Translating gives CASSDRVMNTEAFF.

The chain has TRBV15 and TRBJ1-5; D is ambiguous. The CDR3 is 15 residues long. V was pared by 1 base and J by 2 bases, with 9 bases between. The germline gives CDR1 LNHNV, CDR2 YYDKDF (reference sequence). In DNA, the CDR3 is TGTGCCACCAGCAGAGTTCCCGGAGGCAATCAGCCCCAGCATTTT. Translating gives CATSRVPGGNQPQHF.

The gene calls are TRBV27 and TRBJ2-1, with 7 bases lining up with TRBD2. The CDR3 is 17 residues long. V trimming: 8 bases; J trimming: 8 bases; junction bases outside the gene matches: 21. Germline CDR1 and CDR2: MNHEY and SMNVEV (reference sequence). The CDR3 region has the DNA TGTGCCAGCGTCCCCATCCCCCCAGGGACTATTAGCGATGAGCAGTTCTTC. Its protein product is CASVPIPPGTISDEQFF.

With respect to this clone: This may stem from a read error, because a much larger clone lies one nucleotide away. The rearrangement uses TRBV11-2 and TRBJ2-4; TRBD1 agrees at 7 bases. The germline V gene has CDR1 SGHAT and CDR2 FQNNGV. The CDR3 spans 14 residues. The J segment lost 5 bases and the V segment lost 1 base, leaving 2 bases of the junction unmatched. CDR3 loop: CASSLVQGQNIQYF. As DNA, the CDR3 is TGTGCCAGCAGCTTAGTACAGGGGCAAAACATTCAGTACTTC.

This clone was seen a single time. The chain combines TRBV6-5 with TRBJ1-5, with D maybe TRBD1 (6 bases). V was pared by 5 bases and J by 7 bases, with 18 bases between. This CDR3 has 15 residues. The germline gives CDR1 MNHEY, CDR2 SVGAGI. This chain's CDR3 is CASSRAPDSIQPQHF. CDR3 nucleotides: TGTGCCAGCAGTCGAGCCCCGGACAGTATACAGCCCCAGCATTTT.

The gene calls are TRBV5-1 and TRBJ2-1; 9 bases fit TRBD2. J was trimmed by 2 bases and V by 3 bases; bases with no gene match: 3. This CDR3 is built from 15 residues. Per germline, CDR1 SGHRS and CDR2 YFSETQ. This CDR3 reads CASSSAGGTYNEQFF. CDR3 coding DNA: TGCGCCAGCAGCTCAGCGGGAGGAACCTACAATGAGCAGTTCTTC. Variable domain in full (rest from reference TRBV5-1 and TRBJ2-1): KAGVTQTPRYLIKTRGQQVTLSCSPISGHRSVSWYQQTPGQGLQFLFEYFSETQRNKGNFPGRFSGRQFSNSRSEMNVSTLELGDSALYLCASSSAGGTYNEQFFGPGTRLTVL.

This sequence joins TRBV7-9 and TRBJ1-2; a possible D gene is TRBD1 (6 bases). The germline gives CDR1 SEHNR, CDR2 FQNEAQ (reference sequence). The CDR3 extends over 15 amino acids. V was shortened by 5 bases and J by 2 bases, with 15 bases between the two germline ends. CDR3 protein: CASSRGGQGNYGYTF. The CDR3 DNA follows: TGTGCCAGCAGCCGGGGGGGGCAGGGGAACTATGGCTACACCTTC.

The CDR3, as DNA: TGTGCCAGCAGCACACAGGCTGGCACTGAAGCTTTCTTT. This codes for CASSTQAGTEAFF. The chain couples TRBV7-3 to TRBJ1-1; D is possibly TRBD1 (5 bases). This CDR3 is 13 amino acids long. The V end was cut by 5 bases, the J end by 4 bases, with 11 bases between. CDR1 SGHTA and CDR2 FQGTGA come from the germline V gene.

The chain is built from TRBV9 and TRBJ2-7; 8 nucleotides match TRBD2. V lost 0 bases to trimming and J lost 3 bases; unmatched junction nucleotides: 5. The CDR3 runs to 15 residues. Germline CDR1 is SGDLS and CDR2 is YYNGEE. CDR3 nucleotides: TGTGCCAGCAGCGTAGAGCCGGGACTAGTCTACGAGCAGTACTTC. This sequence encodes CASSVEPGLVYEQYF.

The gene calls are TRBV6-1 and TRBJ2-4; no clear D. V lost 2 bases and J lost 4, with 9 bases in between. Germline-derived CDR1 and CDR2 are MNHNS and SASEGT. This CDR3 comprises 14 residues. The CDR3 sequence: CASSEWLKKNIQYF. The CDR3, as DNA: TGTGCCAGCAGTGAATGGCTGAAGAAAAACATTCAGTACTTC.

The chain carries TRBV2 and TRBJ2-2; perhaps TRBD2 as D (5 bases). This CDR3 is built from 15 residues. Germline CDR1 and CDR2: SNHLY and FYNNEI. V was cut by 7 bases and J by 6 bases, with 18 bases left in between. The CDR3 is CASTANEGASGELFF. In DNA, the CDR3 is TGTGCCAGCACTGCCAACGAGGGTGCTTCCGGGGAGCTGTTTTTT.

This chain connects TRBV28 to TRBJ1-1; 7 bases fit TRBD1. This CDR3 comprises 12 residues. With V trimmed by 5 bases and J by 6 bases, 3 bases remained unmatched. Germline values: CDR1 MDHEN, CDR2 SYDVKM. CDR3 loop: CASSLQGSEAFF. The DNA of the CDR3 is TGTGCCAGCAGTCTACAGGGGTCTGAAGCTTTCTTT.

The CDR3 here is CASSSSTGTPYGYTF. DNA of the CDR3: TGTGCCAGCAGTTCCTCGACAGGGACTCCTTATGGCTACACCTTC. V gene TRBV6-5 combines with J gene TRBJ1-2; 7 bases fit TRBD1. Per the germline V gene, CDR1 is MNHEY and CDR2 is SVGAGI. V lost 4 bases, J lost 5 bases, and 10 bases stayed unmatched. This CDR3 is built from 15 residues.

The V gene is TRBV28, the J gene TRBJ2-7; D may be TRBD2 (6 bases). This CDR3 is 15 amino acids long. In germline, CDR1 is MDHEN, CDR2 SYDVKM. V was clipped by 6 bases and J by 1 base, with 16 bases between them. The CDR3 sequence: CASRLGLGESYEQYF. The CDR3 bases are TGTGCCAGCAGATTGGGACTTGGCGAGTCCTACGAGCAGTACTTC.

CDR3 nucleotides: TGCGCCAGCAGCCCCTCAGGGGCTGCTGGAAACACCATATATTTT. It encodes CASSPSGAAGNTIYF. The chain employs TRBV4-3 and TRBJ1-3; a weak D match, TRBD1 (6 bases). This CDR3 is 15 amino acids long. Germline assignment: CDR1 LGHNA and CDR2 YSLEER. V was cut by 4 bases and J by 2 bases, with 12 bases left in between.

The J gene is TRBJ2-2, the V gene TRBV18, with 13 positions matching TRBD2. Per germline, CDR1 KGHSH and CDR2 LQKENI. This CDR3 has 16 amino acids. V shed 3 bases, J shed 7 bases, and the junction held 5 bases outside the gene matches. CDR3 coding DNA: TGTGCCAGCTCACCGCGGACTAGCGGGAGAATCGGGGAGCTGTTTTTT. This encodes CASSPRTSGRIGELFF.

The CDR3 protein is CASSLSGLAGGFSPMADTQYF. CDR3 sequence (DNA): TGTGCCAGCAGTTTATCGGGACTAGCGGGAGGGTTCTCCCCTATGGCGGATACGCAGTATTTT. The chain uses TRBV27 and TRBJ2-3; 16 bases agree with TRBD2. This CDR3 spans 21 amino acids. From germline, CDR1 is MNHEY and CDR2 SMNVEV (reference sequence). With V trimmed by 0 bases and J by 6 bases, 15 bases remained unmatched.

The chain is built from TRBV7-7 and TRBJ2-5, with D possibly being TRBD1 (6 bases). The CDR3 is 15 residues long. CDR1 SSHAT and CDR2 FNYEAQ come from the germline V gene (reference sequence). Trimming left V 1 base short and J 5 bases short, with 14 bases between. DNA of the CDR3: TGTGCCAGCAGCTTAGGACGGACAGCCACCGAGACCCAGTACTTC. Its protein product is CASSLGRTATETQYF.

The rearrangement links TRBV25-1 to TRBJ1-1, with TRBD1 matching over 11 bases. V trimming: 5 bases; J trimming: 0 bases; junction bases outside the gene matches: 8. This CDR3 has 17 amino acids. The germline V gene has CDR1 MGHDK and CDR2 SYGVNS. This chain's CDR3 is CASSRTRDRGLNTEAFF. Here the CDR3 DNA reads TGTGCCAGCAGTCGAACCCGGGACAGGGGGTTGAACACTGAAGCTTTCTTT.

The J gene is TRBJ2-1, the V gene TRBV5-1, with D possibly TRBD1 on 6 matching bases. V dropped 0 bases and J dropped 7 bases, with 17 bases sitting between them. The CDR3 has 16 amino acids. Germline V gene data show CDR1 as SGHRS and CDR2 as YFSETQ. The CDR3 reads CASSLEVIGGFNEQFF. The CDR3, as DNA: TGCGCCAGCAGCTTGGAGGTAATAGGGGGTTTTAATGAGCAGTTCTTC.

The rearrangement links TRBV5-4 to TRBJ2-1, with TRBD2 matching over 10 bases. Trimming took 2 bases from V and 9 from J; bases not matched to a gene: 8. Germline CDR1 reads SGHNT; CDR2 reads YYREEE (reference sequence). The CDR3 contains 15 residues. DNA for the CDR3: TGTGCCAGCAGCTTCGGTACTAGCGGGATTGGTGAGCAGTTCTTC. Protein product: CASSFGTSGIGEQFF. The whole variable domain, filled in from reference TRBV5-4 and TRBJ2-1, reads ETGVTQSPTHLIKTRGQQVTLRCSSQSGHNTVSWYQQALGQGPQFIFQYYREEENGRGNFPPRFSGLQFPNYSSELNVNALELDDSALYLCASSFGTSGIGEQFFGPGTRLTVL.

As regards this clone: Within the sample, other DNA sequences also encode this same CDR3. The J gene is TRBJ1-5, the V gene TRBV2; 8 bases fit TRBD1. V shed 5 bases, J shed 4 bases, and the junction held 4 bases outside the gene matches. The germline V gene encodes CDR1 SNHLY and CDR2 FYNNEI. CDR3 length: 14 amino acids. The CDR3 sequence: CASSLDRGNQPQHF. The DNA for the CDR3 is TGTGCCAGCAGTCTCGACAGGGGTAATCAGCCCCAGCATTTT. The full variable domain, its missing parts supplied by reference TRBV2 and TRBJ1-5, is EPEVTQTPSHQVTQMGQEVILRCVPISNHLYFYWYRQILGQKVEFLVSFYNNEISEKSEIFDDQFSVERPDGSNFTLKIRSTKLEDSAMYFCASSLDRGNQPQHFGDGTRLSIL.

The chain has TRBV28 and TRBJ1-6, with 9 bases fitting TRBD1. Trimming cost V 4 bases and J 5 bases; bases outside gene matches: 3. There are 15 residues in the CDR3. Germline lookup yields CDR1 MDHEN and CDR2 SYDVKM. Here the CDR3 reads CASSSGQGDNSPLHF. In DNA, the CDR3 is TGTGCCAGCAGTTCGGGACAGGGTGATAATTCACCCCTCCACTTT.

The chain couples TRBV28 to TRBJ2-7; 10 bases fit TRBD1. With V trimmed by 5 bases and J by 4 bases, 11 bases remained unmatched. This CDR3 region has 16 residues. Germline values: CDR1 MDHEN, CDR2 SYDVKM. The CDR3 DNA reads as TGTGCCAGCAGTCCGAATTCTTCGGGACAGGGGTACGAGCAGTACTTC. Protein product: CASSPNSSGQGYEQYF.